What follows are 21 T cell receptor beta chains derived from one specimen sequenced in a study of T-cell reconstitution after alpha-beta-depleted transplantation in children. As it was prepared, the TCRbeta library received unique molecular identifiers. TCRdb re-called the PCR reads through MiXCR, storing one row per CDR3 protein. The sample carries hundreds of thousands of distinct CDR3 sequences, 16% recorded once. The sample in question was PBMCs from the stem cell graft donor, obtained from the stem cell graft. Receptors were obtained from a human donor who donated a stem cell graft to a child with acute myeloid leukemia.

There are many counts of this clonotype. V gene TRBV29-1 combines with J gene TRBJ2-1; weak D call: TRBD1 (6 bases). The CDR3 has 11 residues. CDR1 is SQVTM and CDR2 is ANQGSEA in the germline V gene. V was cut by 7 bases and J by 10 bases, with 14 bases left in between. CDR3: CSANRVREQFF. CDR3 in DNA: TGCAGCGCTAACAGGGTGAGGGAGCAGTTCTTC.

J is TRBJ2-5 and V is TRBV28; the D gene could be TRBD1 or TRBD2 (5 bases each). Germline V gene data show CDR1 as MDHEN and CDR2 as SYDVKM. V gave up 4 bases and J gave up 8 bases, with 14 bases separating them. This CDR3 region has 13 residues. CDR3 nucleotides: TGTGCCAGCAGTTCACACCAGAGGGGCACCCAGTACTTC. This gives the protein CASSSHQRGTQYF.

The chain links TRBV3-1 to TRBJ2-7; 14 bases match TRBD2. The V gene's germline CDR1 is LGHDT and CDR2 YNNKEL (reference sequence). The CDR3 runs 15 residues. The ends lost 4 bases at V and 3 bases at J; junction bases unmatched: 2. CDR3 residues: CASSLGLAGVYEQYF. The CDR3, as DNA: TGTGCCAGCAGCCTGGGACTAGCGGGGGTCTACGAGCAGTACTTC.

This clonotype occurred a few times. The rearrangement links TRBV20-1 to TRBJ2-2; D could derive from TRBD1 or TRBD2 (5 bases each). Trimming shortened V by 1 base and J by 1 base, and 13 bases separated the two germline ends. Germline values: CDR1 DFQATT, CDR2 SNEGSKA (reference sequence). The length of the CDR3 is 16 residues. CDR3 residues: CSARGWGNMNTGELFF. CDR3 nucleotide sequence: TGCAGTGCTAGAGGGTGGGGGAATATGAACACCGGGGAGCTGTTTTTT.

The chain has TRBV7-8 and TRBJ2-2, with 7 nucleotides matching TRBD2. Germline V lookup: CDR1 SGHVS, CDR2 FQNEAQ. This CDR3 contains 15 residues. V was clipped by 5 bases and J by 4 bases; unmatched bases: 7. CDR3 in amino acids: CASSLWEGSTGELFF. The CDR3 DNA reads TGTGCCAGCAGCCTCTGGGAGGGGAGCACCGGGGAGCTGTTTTTT. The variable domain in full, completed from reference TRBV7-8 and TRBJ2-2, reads GAGVSQSPRYKVAKRGQDVALRCDPISGHVSLFWYQQALGQGPEFLTYFQNEAQLDKSGLPSDRFFAERPEGSVSTLKIQRTQQEDSAVYLCASSLWEGSTGELFFGEGSRLTVL.

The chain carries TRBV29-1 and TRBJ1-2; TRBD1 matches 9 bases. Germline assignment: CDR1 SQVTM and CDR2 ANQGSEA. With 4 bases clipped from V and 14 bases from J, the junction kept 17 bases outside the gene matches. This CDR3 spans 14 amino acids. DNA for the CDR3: TGCAGCGTTGGAATACAGGGGGCGCGGAGGGGTGATACCTTC. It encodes CSVGIQGARRGDTF.

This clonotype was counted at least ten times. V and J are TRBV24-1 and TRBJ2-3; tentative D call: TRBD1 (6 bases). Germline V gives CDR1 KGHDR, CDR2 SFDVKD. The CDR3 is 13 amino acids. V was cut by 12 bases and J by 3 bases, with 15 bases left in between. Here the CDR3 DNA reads TGTGCCTCCCGAGGGGGTAGGACAGATACGCAGTATTTT. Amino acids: CASRGGRTDTQYF.

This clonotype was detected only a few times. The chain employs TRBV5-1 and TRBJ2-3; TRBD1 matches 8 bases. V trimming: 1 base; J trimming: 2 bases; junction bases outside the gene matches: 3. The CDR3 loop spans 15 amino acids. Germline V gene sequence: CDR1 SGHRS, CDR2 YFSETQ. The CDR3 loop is CASSLRDRYTDTQYF. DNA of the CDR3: TGCGCCAGCAGCTTGCGGGACAGGTACACAGATACGCAGTATTTT.

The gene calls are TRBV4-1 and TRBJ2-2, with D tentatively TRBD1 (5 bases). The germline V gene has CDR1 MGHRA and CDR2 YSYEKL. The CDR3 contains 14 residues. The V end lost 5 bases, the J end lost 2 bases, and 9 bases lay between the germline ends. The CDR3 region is CASSWTPNTGELFF. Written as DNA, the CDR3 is TGCGCCAGCAGCTGGACACCCAACACCGGGGAGCTGTTTTTT.

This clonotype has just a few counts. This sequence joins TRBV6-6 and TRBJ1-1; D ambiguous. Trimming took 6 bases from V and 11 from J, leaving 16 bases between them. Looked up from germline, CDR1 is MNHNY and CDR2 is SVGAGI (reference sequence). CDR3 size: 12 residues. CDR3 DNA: TGTGCCAGCAGCCCCCAGCACGATGCGGCTTTCTTT. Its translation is CASSPQHDAAFF.

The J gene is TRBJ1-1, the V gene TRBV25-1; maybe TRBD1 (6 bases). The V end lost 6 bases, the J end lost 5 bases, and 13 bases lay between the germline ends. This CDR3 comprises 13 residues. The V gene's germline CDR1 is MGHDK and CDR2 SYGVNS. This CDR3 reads CASRNRAETEAFF. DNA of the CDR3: TGTGCCAGCAGAAACAGGGCGGAGACTGAAGCTTTCTTT.

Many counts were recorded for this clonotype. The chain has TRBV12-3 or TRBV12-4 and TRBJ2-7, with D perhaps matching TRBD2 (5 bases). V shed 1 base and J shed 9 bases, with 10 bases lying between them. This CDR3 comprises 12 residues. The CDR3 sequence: CASSLGAGMQYF. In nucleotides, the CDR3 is TGTGCCAGCAGTTTAGGGGCCGGGATGCAGTACTTC.

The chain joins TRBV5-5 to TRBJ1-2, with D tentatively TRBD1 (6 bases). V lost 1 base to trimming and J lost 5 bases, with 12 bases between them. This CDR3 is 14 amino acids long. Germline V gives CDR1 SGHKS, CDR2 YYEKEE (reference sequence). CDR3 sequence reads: CASSLRPGHYGYTF. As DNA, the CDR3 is TGTGCCAGCAGCTTGCGGCCGGGACATTATGGCTACACCTTC.

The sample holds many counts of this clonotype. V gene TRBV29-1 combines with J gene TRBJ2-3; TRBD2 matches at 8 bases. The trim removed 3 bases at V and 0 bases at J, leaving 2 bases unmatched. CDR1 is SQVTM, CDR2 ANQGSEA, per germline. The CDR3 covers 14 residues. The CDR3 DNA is TGCAGCGTTGACGCTAGCGGGAGCACAGATACGCAGTATTTT. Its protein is CSVDASGSTDTQYF.

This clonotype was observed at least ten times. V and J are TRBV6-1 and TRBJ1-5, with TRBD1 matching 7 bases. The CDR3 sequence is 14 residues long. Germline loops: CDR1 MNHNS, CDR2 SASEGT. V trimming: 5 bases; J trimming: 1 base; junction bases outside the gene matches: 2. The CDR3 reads CASSRDRSNQPQHF. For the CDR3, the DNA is TGTGCCAGCAGTCGGGACAGAAGCAATCAGCCCCAGCATTTT.

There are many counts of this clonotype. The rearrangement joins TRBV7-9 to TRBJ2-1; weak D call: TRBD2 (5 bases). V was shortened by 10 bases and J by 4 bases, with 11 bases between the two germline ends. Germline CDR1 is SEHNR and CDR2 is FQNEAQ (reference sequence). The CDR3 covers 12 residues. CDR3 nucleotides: TGTGCCATCTCGACTATATACAATGAGCAGTTCTTC. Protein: CAISTIYNEQFF.

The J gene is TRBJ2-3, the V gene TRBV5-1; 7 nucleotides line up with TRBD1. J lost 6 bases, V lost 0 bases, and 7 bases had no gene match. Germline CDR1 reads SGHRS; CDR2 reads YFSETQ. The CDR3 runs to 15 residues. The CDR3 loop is CASSLGPQGDDTQYF. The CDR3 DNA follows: TGCGCCAGCAGCTTGGGGCCTCAGGGGGACGATACGCAGTATTTT.

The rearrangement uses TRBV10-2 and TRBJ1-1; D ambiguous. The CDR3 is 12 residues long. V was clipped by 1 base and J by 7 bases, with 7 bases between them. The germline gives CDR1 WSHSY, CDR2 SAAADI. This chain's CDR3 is CASSEFVSEAFF. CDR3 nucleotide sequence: TGCGCCAGCAGTGAGTTTGTCAGTGAAGCTTTCTTT.

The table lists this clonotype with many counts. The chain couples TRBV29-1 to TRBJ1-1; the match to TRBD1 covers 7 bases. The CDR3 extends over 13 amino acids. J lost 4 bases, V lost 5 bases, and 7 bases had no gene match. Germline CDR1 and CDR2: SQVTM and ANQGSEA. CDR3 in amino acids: CSVPRGAGTEAFF. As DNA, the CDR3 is TGCAGCGTTCCCAGGGGGGCGGGCACTGAAGCTTTCTTT.

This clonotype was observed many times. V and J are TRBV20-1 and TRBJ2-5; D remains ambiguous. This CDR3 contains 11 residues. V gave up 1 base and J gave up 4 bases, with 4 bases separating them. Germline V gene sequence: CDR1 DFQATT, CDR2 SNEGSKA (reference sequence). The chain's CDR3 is CSARGRETQYF. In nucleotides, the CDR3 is TGCAGTGCTAGAGGGAGAGAGACCCAGTACTTC.

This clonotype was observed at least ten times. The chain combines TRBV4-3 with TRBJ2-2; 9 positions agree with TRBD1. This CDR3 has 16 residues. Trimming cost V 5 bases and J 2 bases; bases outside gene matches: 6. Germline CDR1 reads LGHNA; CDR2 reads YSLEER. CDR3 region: CASSARTGVNTGELFF. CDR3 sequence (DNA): TGCGCCAGCAGCGCACGGACAGGGGTAAACACCGGGGAGCTGTTTTTT.